This T cell receptor beta chain was captured by sequencing in a study of PD-1 blockade in classical Hodgkin lymphoma. The CDR3 has 16 amino acids. V was clipped by 0 bases and J by 3 bases, with 15 bases between them. Per the germline V gene, CDR1 is SQVTM and CDR2 is ANQGSEA. The time point here: cycle 4 day 1 (C4D1), after more than five weeks of nivolumab. Each and every patient relapsed after autologous stem cell transplantation, and patients got differing brentuximab vedotin exposure. Complete response, partial response or progressive disease was each patient's best response. Method: immunoSEQ multiplex PCR; TCRdb's copy keeps in-frame clones and lacks some. The sample lists under 9,500 clones, about 87% occurring once. This clone appeared once.

The specimen comprised peripheral blood mononuclear cells (PBMCs), sampled before the fourth cycle of nivolumab. The chain links TRBV29-1 to TRBJ1-3, with D perhaps matching TRBD1 (5 bases). The TCR originated in a human donor with classical Hodgkin lymphoma. The CDR3 DNA sequence: TGCAGCGTTGAAGACCCTTGGGGGAAAGGTGGAAACACCATATATTTT. This encodes CSVEDPWGKGGNTIYF. The full variable domain, rest sourced from reference TRBV29-1 and TRBJ1-3, is SAVISQKPSRDICQRGTSLTIQCQVDSQVTMMFWYRQQPGQSLTLIATANQGSEATYESGFVIDKFPISRPNLTFSTLTVSNMSPEDSSIYLCSVEDPWGKGGNTIYFGEGSWLTVV.